The 13 T cell receptor beta chains in this list originate from one sample, sequenced in a study of blood T cells in healthy people across ages. Together with a sample-barcoded 5' primer, a J-beta primer mix was included in a second PCR lasting roughly 6 to 12 cycles. TCRdb called the 5' RACE reads again in MiXCR, with one record for every CDR3 protein. The repertoire holds roughly 730,000 distinct CDR3 sequences, with about 61% as singletons. Sequenced: blood. The receptor source for this set is a man aged 35 to 55 in good health.

This clonotype has only one observation. V usage is TRBV5-1 and J usage is TRBJ1-5; the D gene is possibly TRBD1 (5 bases). The CDR3 runs 14 residues. Germline CDR1 is SGHRS and CDR2 is YFSETQ. Trimming removed 4 bases from V and 7 bases from J, with 15 bases in between. DNA for the CDR3: TGCGCCAGCAGCCCGGAGGGGTCTCGGCAGCCCCAGCATTTT. It is translated as CASSPEGSRQPQHF. The variable domain in full, with the rest retrieved from reference TRBV5-1 and TRBJ1-5, is KAGVTQTPRYLIKTRGQQVTLSCSPISGHRSVSWYQQTPGQGLQFLFEYFSETQRNKGNFPGRFSGRQFSNSRSEMNVSTLELGDSALYLCASSPEGSRQPQHFGDGTRLSIL.

The chain joins TRBV7-6 to TRBJ1-2; D uncertain. V was pared by 3 bases and J by 8 bases, with 16 bases between. This CDR3 has 14 amino acids. In germline, CDR1 is SGHVS, CDR2 FNYEAQ. The CDR3 is CASSFSLGIQGYTF. CDR3 nucleotide sequence: TGTGCCAGCAGCTTTTCTTTAGGTATCCAGGGCTACACCTTC.

The rearrangement links TRBV20-1 to TRBJ2-5; weak D call: TRBD2 (6 bases). CDR3 length: 13 amino acids. With 6 bases removed from V and 7 bases from J, the gap between germline ends came to 18 bases. The germline V gene encodes CDR1 DFQATT and CDR2 SNEGSKA (reference sequence). DNA of the CDR3: TGCAGTGCCCCGGGGTCTCTCGGGGGGACCCAGTACTTC. Protein: CSAPGSLGGTQYF.

The gene calls are TRBV10-3 and TRBJ2-7; a weak D match, TRBD2 (6 bases). Matching the DNA end better, TRBJ2-5 makes the J call doubtful. CDR1 is ENHRY and CDR2 is SYGVKD in the germline V gene. This CDR3 is 13 amino acids long. This chain's CDR3 is CAITERVGETQYF. CDR3 DNA: TGTGCCATCACAGAGCGGGTCGGAGAGACCCAGTACTTC.

The chain links TRBV7-6 to TRBJ2-3; 9 bases fit TRBD2. Trimming took 5 bases from V and 5 from J; bases not matched to a gene: 17. The CDR3 sequence is 18 residues long. Germline assignment: CDR1 SGHVS and CDR2 FNYEAQ. In nucleotides, the CDR3 is TGTGCCAGCAGCCCCGGTTCCGCGGGAGGGCCTAATATAGATACGCAGTATTTT. Translation gives CASSPGSAGGPNIDTQYF.

The chain uses TRBV7-9 and TRBJ2-1; D not resolved. Germline V gene lookup returns CDR1 SEHNR and CDR2 FQNEAQ (reference sequence). CDR3 length equals 12 residues. Trimming left V 4 bases short and J 8 bases short, with 9 bases between. CDR3 bases: TGTGCCAGCAGCTCCAGGCCAGATGAGCAGTTCTTC. This sequence encodes CASSSRPDEQFF.

The chain is built from TRBV28 and TRBJ1-5; no clear D gene. CDR3 size: 19 residues. Germline assignment: CDR1 MDHEN and CDR2 SYDVKM. Between the trimmed V and J ends, which lost 2 bases and 0 bases, there was a span of 20 bases. CDR3: CASSLGTVRVPYSNQPQHF. CDR3 DNA sequence: TGTGCCAGCAGTTTAGGTACAGTAAGAGTCCCCTATAGCAATCAGCCCCAGCATTTT.

This clonotype was detected only a few times. V and J are TRBV7-3 and TRBJ2-2; D ambiguous. Germline CDR1 is SGHTA and CDR2 is FQGTGA. This CDR3 has 14 amino acids. V lost 3 bases and J 2 bases, leaving 7 bases between the germline ends. CDR3 loop: CASSFTSNTGELFF. DNA of the CDR3: TGTGCCAGCAGCTTCACAAGTAACACCGGGGAGCTGTTTTTT.

The chain recombines TRBV12-3 or TRBV12-4 with TRBJ1-1; D uncertain. This CDR3 has 14 amino acids. Trimming took off 5 bases at V and 5 bases at J, with 15 bases between the two ends. The CDR3 sequence is CASSGDSLRTEAFF. The CDR3 DNA reads TGTGCCAGCAGTGGGGATTCCCTAAGGACTGAAGCTTTCTTT.

The chain uses TRBV6-1 and TRBJ1-2, with a possible D match to TRBD1 (5 bases). Per germline, CDR1 MNHNS and CDR2 SASEGT. The V gene lost 5 bases and the J gene lost 3 bases, with 13 bases spanning the gap. This CDR3 is built from 14 residues. The CDR3 reads CASSRPGTDYGYTF. CDR3 coding DNA: TGTGCCAGCAGTCGACCCGGGACGGACTATGGCTACACCTTC.

The chain recombines TRBV3-1 with TRBJ1-2; a weak D match, TRBD1 (5 bases). This CDR3 has 12 amino acids. V lost 9 bases and J lost 2, with 10 bases in between. Germline CDR1 and CDR2: LGHDT and YNNKEL (reference sequence). The CDR3: CASGTVNYGYTF. The CDR3 region has the DNA TGTGCCAGTGGGACGGTCAACTATGGCTACACCTTC.

This clonotype was recorded once. This chain links TRBV9 with TRBJ2-3; 8 bases line up with TRBD2. Germline loops: CDR1 SGDLS, CDR2 YYNGEE. V shed 2 bases and J 4 bases; nucleotides not matched to a gene: 6. The CDR3 is 15 residues long. Written as DNA, the CDR3 is TGTGCCAGCAGCGTGGGCGGGGGGTTCGCAGATACGCAGTATTTT. Its protein product is CASSVGGGFADTQYF.

The chain uses TRBV29-1 and TRBJ2-1; 7 nucleotides match TRBD1. The trim removed 6 bases at V and 9 bases at J, leaving 11 bases unmatched. Looked up from germline, CDR1 is SQVTM and CDR2 is ANQGSEA. The CDR3 contains 13 residues. CDR3 in amino acids: CSVEPGQSPEQFF. Here the CDR3 DNA reads TGCAGCGTGGAACCGGGACAGTCCCCTGAGCAGTTCTTC.